This passage covers 21 T cell receptor beta chains from one sample sequenced in a study of OX40 agonist ivuxolimab in advanced cancers. Data came from immunoSEQ multiplex PCR; TCRdb stores just in-frame clones and leaves some out. The sample holds some 19,000 clones, around nine tenths seen once. The material sequenced was CD4+ or CD8+ T cells sorted from blood, taken in a trial of the OX40 agonist ivuxolimab. These receptors all stem from an adult with an advanced solid tumor such as melanoma, head and neck, liver or kidney cancer.

J is TRBJ2-1 and V is TRBV10-3, with a weak D call TRBD1 (5 bases). V lost 10 bases and J 0 bases, leaving 10 bases between the germline ends. CDR1 ENHRY and CDR2 SYGVKD come from the germline V gene. The CDR3 runs to 13 residues. For the CDR3, the DNA is TGTGCCACCTCGGACAACTCCTACAATGAGCAGTTCTTC. It translates to CATSDNSYNEQFF.

This chain uses TRBV7-2 with TRBJ1-2, with unresolved D. This CDR3 has 12 residues. CDR1 SGHTA and CDR2 FQGNSA come from the germline V gene. The V end was cut by 4 bases, the J end by 4 bases, with 7 bases between. The CDR3 coding sequence is TGTGCCAGCAGCTCAACGGTCTATGGCTACACCTTC. Translated, it gives CASSSTVYGYTF.

The chain has TRBV27 and TRBJ1-5, with 9 bases that match TRBD1. The germline gives CDR1 MNHEY, CDR2 SMNVEV (reference sequence). The J segment lost 6 bases and the V segment lost 3 bases, leaving 3 bases of the junction unmatched. The CDR3 is 14 residues long. CDR3 DNA: TGTGCCAGCAGTTTGACAGGGGGTATTCAGCCCCAGCATTTT. It encodes CASSLTGGIQPQHF.

V is TRBV15 and J is TRBJ1-1, with a possible D match to TRBD1 (5 bases). The germline V gene has CDR1 LNHNV and CDR2 YYDKDF (reference sequence). V lost 8 bases and J 1 base, leaving 23 bases between the germline ends. The CDR3 length is 17 residues. The CDR3 reads CATAGRWPRQRNTEAFF. The CDR3 nucleotides are TGTGCCACCGCAGGGAGATGGCCCCGTCAAAGGAACACTGAAGCTTTCTTT.

This clone was counted only a few times. The chain couples TRBV13 to TRBJ1-1, with D possibly being TRBD1 (5 bases). V was shortened by 8 bases and J by 0 bases, with 10 bases between the two germline ends. The germline gives CDR1 PRHDT, CDR2 FYEKMQ (reference sequence). The CDR3 consists of 13 residues. The chain's CDR3 is CASDGGLNTEAFF. In DNA form, the CDR3 reads TGTGCCAGCGATGGGGGTTTGAACACTGAAGCTTTCTTT.

This sequence joins TRBV19 and TRBJ2-6; TRBD1 or TRBD2 may be the D gene (5 bases each). Between the trimmed V and J ends, which lost 2 bases and 3 bases, there was a span of 8 bases. The CDR3 spans 15 residues. The V gene's germline CDR1 is LNHDA and CDR2 SQIVND (reference sequence). The CDR3 DNA is TGTGCCAGTAGTATAAAGGGGAGTGGGGCCAACGTCCTGACTTTC. Translation gives CASSIKGSGANVLTF.

The chain uses TRBV7-9 and TRBJ2-2; possibly TRBD1 or TRBD2 for D (6 bases each). In germline, CDR1 is SEHNR, CDR2 FQNEAQ (reference sequence). The CDR3 covers 13 residues. The germline V and J ends were trimmed by 6 bases and 6 bases, with 11 bases remaining between them. The CDR3 loop is CASRGGQAGELFF. CDR3 DNA sequence: TGTGCCAGCAGGGGGGGCCAGGCCGGGGAGCTGTTTTTT.

The chain recombines TRBV27 with TRBJ1-2; 8 bases fit TRBD1. The J segment lost 7 bases and the V segment lost 3 bases, leaving 7 bases of the junction unmatched. The V gene's germline CDR1 is MNHEY and CDR2 SMNVEV (reference sequence). This CDR3 is built from 14 residues. The CDR3 region has the DNA TGTGCCAGCAGTTTCGGTGGACAGGGTCGTGGCTACACCTTC. It encodes CASSFGGQGRGYTF.

V is TRBV19 and J is TRBJ2-1; D gene uncertain. The CDR3 runs 11 residues. The V end was cut by 5 bases, the J end by 7 bases, with 6 bases between. Germline-derived CDR1 and CDR2 are LNHDA and SQIVND (reference sequence). CDR3 region: CASSPGNEQFF. The DNA of the CDR3 is TGTGCCAGTAGTCCCGGTAATGAGCAGTTCTTC.

This clone was observed a few times. The genes are TRBV7-9 and TRBJ1-2; D not certain. The V end lost 5 bases, the J end lost 5 bases, and 15 bases lay between the germline ends. CDR3 length equals 14 residues. The germline gives CDR1 SEHNR, CDR2 FQNEAQ (reference sequence). For the CDR3, the DNA is TGTGCCAGCAGCAGCGACCTGCTGCGGTATGGCTACACCTTC. Translated, it gives CASSSDLLRYGYTF.

V is TRBV27 and J is TRBJ1-2; D is uncertain. CDR1 MNHEY and CDR2 SMNVEV come from the germline V gene (reference sequence). This CDR3 region has 16 residues. The V end was cut by 3 bases, the J end by 0 bases, with 14 bases between. The CDR3 DNA reads as TGTGCCAGCAGTTTCGGTGGAGGAGCAGCTAACTATGGCTACACCTTC. Protein sequence: CASSFGGGAANYGYTF.

V is TRBV29-1 and J is TRBJ2-3, with D unresolved. This CDR3 has 10 residues. Germline V gene lookup returns CDR1 SQVTM and CDR2 ANQGSEA. V was pared by 4 bases and J by 2 bases, with 1 base between. The CDR3 DNA reads as TGCAGCGTTGTCACAGATACGCAGTATTTT. Its protein is CSVVTDTQYF.

This chain uses TRBV15 with TRBJ2-5, with D possibly being TRBD1 (6 bases). The CDR3 consists of 15 residues. The germline V and J ends were trimmed by 0 bases and 2 bases, with 10 bases remaining between them. The germline V gene has CDR1 LNHNV and CDR2 YYDKDF (reference sequence). CDR3 region: CATSRDGRGQETQYF. CDR3 bases: TGTGCCACCAGCAGAGATGGCAGGGGACAAGAGACCCAGTACTTC.

This clone is a singleton in its sample. V and J are TRBV5-1 and TRBJ2-1; a possible D gene is TRBD2 (5 bases). The germline gives CDR1 SGHRS, CDR2 YFSETQ. Trimming took off 0 bases at V and 8 bases at J, with 21 bases between the two ends. The CDR3 extends over 17 amino acids. The CDR3 sequence is CASSLGSPRDTGDEQFF. The CDR3 DNA follows: TGCGCCAGCAGCTTGGGATCCCCTCGGGATACCGGGGATGAGCAGTTCTTC.

Sample share makes this clone medium-sized. The chain uses TRBV29-1 and TRBJ2-1; D is perhaps TRBD1 or TRBD2 (5 bases each). The CDR3 contains 14 residues. Between the trimmed V and J ends, which lost 4 bases and 5 bases, there was a span of 15 bases. CDR1 is SQVTM, CDR2 ANQGSEA, per germline. CDR3 region: CSVVLSGRDNEQFF. CDR3 nucleotide sequence: TGCAGCGTTGTCCTGTCGGGACGGGACAATGAGCAGTTCTTC.

The chain combines TRBV15 with TRBJ1-5; D is perhaps TRBD1 (5 bases). Germline V gene data show CDR1 as LNHNV and CDR2 as YYDKDF (reference sequence). The CDR3 consists of 15 residues. V lost 4 bases and J lost 4, with 14 bases in between. The CDR3 nucleotides are TGTGCCACCAGCATAGACAGACGGACTAATCAGCCCCAGCATTTT. It encodes CATSIDRRTNQPQHF.

This rearrangement joins TRBV6-1 to TRBJ1-4; D not certain. The V gene lost 4 bases and the J gene lost 4 bases, with 16 bases spanning the gap. Germline V gene data show CDR1 as MNHNS and CDR2 as SASEGT. The CDR3 runs 16 residues. The CDR3 region is CASSGWARAVNEKLFF. The CDR3 DNA reads TGTGCCAGCAGTGGGTGGGCCCGGGCCGTTAATGAAAAACTGTTTTTT.

The chain combines TRBV5-6 with TRBJ1-2, with unresolved D. Trimming took off 4 bases at V and 6 bases at J, with 22 bases between the two ends. Looked up from germline, CDR1 is SGHDT and CDR2 is YYEEEE. CDR3 length: 16 amino acids. DNA of the CDR3: TGTGCCAGCAGCCTCAACCTCGGGCCTGCTTGGGATGGCTACACCTTC. It yields the protein CASSLNLGPAWDGYTF.

The V gene is TRBV10-2, the J gene TRBJ1-2; the D is unclear. CDR1 WSHSY and CDR2 SAAADI come from the germline V gene. This CDR3 is 15 amino acids long. V dropped 4 bases and J dropped 7 bases, with 19 bases sitting between them. Here the CDR3 DNA reads TGCGCCAGCAGTGCCCCCCAGGACGACCCTGGTGGCTACACCTTC. Its translation is CASSAPQDDPGGYTF.

CDR3 loop: CATSRVPVSPLHF. For the CDR3, the DNA is TGTGCCACCAGCAGAGTTCCGGTTTCACCCCTCCACTTT. The V call is TRBV15, the J call TRBJ1-6; no reliable D call. Germline-derived CDR1 and CDR2 are LNHNV and YYDKDF (reference sequence). There are 13 residues in the CDR3. The V end lost 1 base, the J end lost 9 bases, and 7 bases lay between the germline ends.

This chain links TRBV7-8 with TRBJ2-7; weak D call: TRBD1 (6 bases). The length of the CDR3 is 13 residues. Trimming removed 5 bases at V and 3 bases at J, with 11 bases between. Germline loops: CDR1 SGHVS, CDR2 FQNEAQ. The CDR3 DNA sequence: TGTGCCAGCAGCCCCGAACAGGGCTACGAGCAGTACTTC. It translates to CASSPEQGYEQYF.